The rows below give T cell receptor beta chains drawn from one sample of a study of blood T cell repertoires in COVID-19. Assay used: immunoSEQ multiplex PCR; TCRdb lists only in-frame clones, some missing. Among around 200,000 clones listed, about four fifths were seen once. The source material was peripheral blood. All receptors come from a man aged 35-49 years with active or convalescent COVID-19. CDR3s include the opening cysteine and the closing phenylalanine or tryptophan. D genes are given only for firm matches. The size of a clone is reported for some rows only, either as once, few or many, or as a class for expanded clones.

abundance	d_gene	v_gene	j_gene	CDR3nt	CDR3aa
.	.	TRBV18	TRBJ1-1	TGTGCCAGCTCACCGTGGGCAGAACCGAACACTGAAGCTTTCTTT	CASSPWAEPNTEAFF
.	.	TRBV7-2	TRBJ2-3	TGTGCCAGCAGCCTGAAAGTTGGCCTGGTTAGCACAGATACGCAGTATTTT	CASSLKVGLVSTDTQYF
.	.	TRBV3-1/TRBV3-2	TRBJ2-3	TGTGCCAGCAGCCAAGATTATAGCGGTACGGATACGCAGTATTTT	CASSQDYSGTDTQYF
.	.	TRBV5-1	TRBJ1-1	TGCGCCAGCAGCTTGAGGGGAAGAGACACTGAAGCTTTCTTT	CASSLRGRDTEAFF
.	.	TRBV6-5	TRBJ2-7	TGTGCCAGCAGTTACTCGATATTGACTTATGAGCAGTACTTC	CASSYSILTYEQYF
.	TRBD1	TRBV18	TRBJ1-2	TGTGCCAGCTCACCCACCGCCCCGGGACAGGGGCCTGGCTACACCTTC	CASSPTAPGQGPGYTF
few	TRBD1	TRBV6-2/TRBV6-3	TRBJ1-5	TGTGCCAGCAGCGGCGGGGCAGGGGGCGTCGGGCAGCCCCAGCATTTT	CASSGGAGGVGQPQHF
.	.	TRBV4-1	TRBJ2-5	TGCGCCAGCAGCCAAGTCAGGGAACAAGAGACCCAGTACTTC	CASSQVREQETQYF
.	.	TRBV18	TRBJ1-1	TGTGCCAGCTCACCACAACAGGGAGGGACTGAAGCTTTCTTT	CASSPQQGGTEAFF
.	.	TRBV11-2	TRBJ1-6	TGTGCCAGCAGCCTCGTGGGTAGCAATTCACCCCTCCACTTT	CASSLVGSNSPLHF
.	TRBD2	TRBV5-1	TRBJ2-1	TGCGCCAGCAGCTTGTCTCCACTAGCGGGAGGGAGGAATGAGCAGTTCTTC	CASSLSPLAGGRNEQFF
.	TRBD1	TRBV29-1	TRBJ1-3	TGCAGCGTAGGACAGGACGGAAACACCATATATTTT	CSVGQDGNTIYF
.	.	TRBV19	TRBJ2-3	TGTGCCAGTAGTATGGGGGGACCCACAGATACGCAGTATTTT	CASSMGGPTDTQYF
.	TRBD1	TRBV4-1	TRBJ1-1	TGCGCCAGCAGCCAGCCGGGACAGGGCACATTTGAAGCTTTCTTT	CASSQPGQGTFEAFF
.	.	TRBV19	TRBJ1-5	TGTGCCAGTAGTCGCACACGTAATCAGCCCCAGCATTTT	CASSRTRNQPQHF
.	.	TRBV5-1	TRBJ2-7	TGCGCCAGCAGCTCGGAGCCGGACAGCTACTACGAGCAGTACTTC	CASSSEPDSYYEQYF
.	TRBD1	TRBV25-1	TRBJ2-7	TGTGCCAGCAGGGAGACAGGGGGCTTCAAAGAGCAGTACTTC	CASRETGGFKEQYF
.	TRBD1	TRBV5-4	TRBJ2-5	TGTGCCAGCAGCTTGGACAGGGGGAGGGAGACCCAGTACTTC	CASSLDRGRETQYF
.	TRBD1	TRBV7-8	TRBJ1-1	TGTGCCAGCAGCCGAACAGGGGTTGGCACTGAAGCTTTCTTT	CASSRTGVGTEAFF